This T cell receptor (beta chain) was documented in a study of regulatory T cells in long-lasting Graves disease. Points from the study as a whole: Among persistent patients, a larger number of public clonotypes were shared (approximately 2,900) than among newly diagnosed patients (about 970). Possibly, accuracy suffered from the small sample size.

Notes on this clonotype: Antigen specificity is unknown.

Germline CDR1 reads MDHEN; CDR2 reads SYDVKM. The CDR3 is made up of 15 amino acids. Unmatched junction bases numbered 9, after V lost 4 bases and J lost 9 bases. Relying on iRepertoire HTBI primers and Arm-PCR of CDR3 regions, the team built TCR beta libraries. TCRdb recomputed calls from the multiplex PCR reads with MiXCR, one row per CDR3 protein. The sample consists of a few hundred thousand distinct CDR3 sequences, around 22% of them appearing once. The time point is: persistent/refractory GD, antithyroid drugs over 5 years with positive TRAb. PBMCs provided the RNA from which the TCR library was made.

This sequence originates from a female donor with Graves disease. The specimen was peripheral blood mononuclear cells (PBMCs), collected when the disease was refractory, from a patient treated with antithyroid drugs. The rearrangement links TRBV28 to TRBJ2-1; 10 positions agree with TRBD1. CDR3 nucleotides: TGTGCCAGCAGTTCCACCGGGACAGGGGAAATTGAGCAGTTCTTC. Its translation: CASSSTGTGEIEQFF.